These 8 T cell receptor beta chains originate from one sample sequenced in a study of blood T cell repertoires in COVID-19. Repertoires were generated with immunoSEQ multiplex PCR, while TCRdb's copy carries only in-frame clones and drops some. The repertoire holds 65,000 to 85,000 clones, with around 88% as singletons. Sequenced material: peripheral blood. The origin of the receptors is a man of 80 years or more with COVID-19, enrolled during active disease.

V is TRBV4-1 and J is TRBJ2-2, with D possibly matching TRBD1 (5 bases). This CDR3 comprises 13 residues. CDR1 is MGHRA and CDR2 is YSYEKL in the germline V gene. The V end lost 7 bases, the J end lost 7 bases, and 13 bases lay between the germline ends. The CDR3 DNA reads as TGCGCCAGCACCGACATAAGGGGCGGGGAGCTGTTTTTT. It translates to CASTDIRGGELFF.

J is TRBJ2-7 and V is TRBV5-1; 10 bases are a match to TRBD2. The CDR3 runs to 13 residues. Germline assignment: CDR1 SGHRS and CDR2 YFSETQ. With 7 bases clipped from V and 7 bases from J, the junction kept 8 bases outside the gene matches. CDR3 in amino acids: CASGTGTSDEQYF. CDR3 sequence (DNA): TGCGCCAGCGGCACCGGGACTAGCGATGAGCAGTACTTC.

This clone was recorded only once. This chain uses TRBV7-9 with TRBJ1-5; no clear D gene. The germline gives CDR1 SEHNR, CDR2 FQNEAQ (reference sequence). V shed 9 bases and J shed 1 base, with 13 bases lying between them. The CDR3 contains 14 residues. The CDR3 is CASRGDGSNQPQHF. DNA for the CDR3: TGTGCCAGTCGTGGAGACGGGAGCAATCAGCCCCAGCATTTT.

The rearrangement joins TRBV6-6 to TRBJ2-7; 9 bases map to TRBD1. Trimming cost V 4 bases and J 2 bases; bases outside gene matches: 9. There are 16 residues in the CDR3. The germline V gene has CDR1 MNHNY and CDR2 SVGAGI (reference sequence). The CDR3, as DNA: TGTGCCAGCAGTTCTCGTGGGACAGGGTTTGCCTACGAGCAGTACTTC. This gives the protein CASSSRGTGFAYEQYF.

The chain employs TRBV3-1 (or the pseudogene TRBV3-2) and TRBJ1-2; a weak D match, TRBD1 (6 bases). The V and J ends lost 1 base and 4 bases respectively, with 10 bases between them. The germline gives CDR1 LGHDT, CDR2 YNNKEL (reference sequence). This CDR3 has 14 residues. CDR3 DNA sequence: TGTGCCAGCAGCCAAGGTCAGGGGACCTATGGCTACACCTTC. Translation: CASSQGQGTYGYTF.

V gene TRBV15 combines with J gene TRBJ2-1, with TRBD2 matching over 10 bases. Trimming cost V 2 bases and J 5 bases; bases outside gene matches: 6. This CDR3 is 16 amino acids long. CDR1 LNHNV and CDR2 YYDKDF come from the germline V gene (reference sequence). The CDR3, as DNA: TGTGCCACCAGCAGAAACCCTGGGACTAGCGACAATGAGCAGTTCTTC. This gives the protein CATSRNPGTSDNEQFF.

The chain employs TRBV5-1 and TRBJ2-3; TRBD2 might be the D (5 bases). The V end lost 2 bases, the J end lost 2 bases, and 9 bases lay between the germline ends. CDR3 length equals 14 residues. Germline V gene sequence: CDR1 SGHRS, CDR2 YFSETQ. This CDR3 is CASSFPGITDTQYF. As DNA, the CDR3 is TGCGCCAGCAGCTTCCCGGGGATCACAGATACGCAGTATTTT. Based on the CDR3 plus reference TRBV5-1 and TRBJ2-3, the full variable domain is KAGVTQTPRYLIKTRGQQVTLSCSPISGHRSVSWYQQTPGQGLQFLFEYFSETQRNKGNFPGRFSGRQFSNSRSEMNVSTLELGDSALYLCASSFPGITDTQYFGPGTRLTVL.

This chain connects TRBV28 to TRBJ2-5; TRBD1 agrees at 8 bases. Germline lookup yields CDR1 MDHEN and CDR2 SYDVKM. Trimming cost V 4 bases and J 5 bases; bases outside gene matches: 12. The CDR3 sequence is 16 residues long. The CDR3 sequence is CASSWPGTGRGETQYF. CDR3 bases: TGTGCCAGCAGTTGGCCGGGGACAGGCCGAGGGGAGACCCAGTACTTC.